This entry lists 30 T cell receptor beta chains sequenced from one sample in a study of shared clonotypes between healthy human individuals. Naive CD8 cells comprised CD45RO-negative, CCR7-positively selected cells, excluding terminally differentiated effector memory CD45RA+ cells. Profiled with immunoSEQ multiplex PCR; TCRdb holds only in-frame clones, not every one. The profile shows hundreds of thousands of clones, around 96% of them singletons. The sequenced sample was naive CD8+ T cells sorted from blood. Source of these receptors: a woman aged 25 to 39 in good health.

The chain joins TRBV9 to TRBJ2-1; a weak D match, TRBD2 (6 bases). Germline CDR1 SGDLS, CDR2 YYNGEE. This CDR3 has 17 residues. Between the trimmed V and J ends, which lost 0 bases and 0 bases, there was a span of 13 bases. The DNA of the CDR3 is TGTGCCAGCAGCGTAGACGGGAGCGATAGCTCCTACAATGAGCAGTTCTTC. Its translation: CASSVDGSDSSYNEQFF.

The chain carries TRBV15 and TRBJ2-5, with 13 bases fitting TRBD2. This CDR3 is 17 amino acids long. J lost 4 bases, V lost 0 bases, and 5 bases had no gene match. Germline V gene data show CDR1 as LNHNV and CDR2 as YYDKDF (reference sequence). Here the CDR3 reads CATSRDRLAGGRETQYF. CDR3 nucleotides: TGTGCCACCAGCAGAGATCGACTAGCGGGAGGAAGAGAGACCCAGTACTTC.

This CDR3 reads CASRVRQGAYEQYF. CDR3 bases: TGTGCCAGCAGGGTTCGACAGGGGGCCTACGAGCAGTACTTC. The chain combines TRBV5-6 with TRBJ2-7, with 9 bases lining up with TRBD1. Germline V gene sequence: CDR1 SGHDT, CDR2 YYEEEE. The CDR3 consists of 14 residues. Trimming removed 5 bases from V and 2 bases from J; junction bases left unmatched: 5.

V is TRBV7-8 and J is TRBJ2-2; D unclear. Trimming took off 5 bases at V and 6 bases at J, with 13 bases between the two ends. Germline lookup yields CDR1 SGHVS and CDR2 FQNEAQ. The CDR3 runs 14 residues. In nucleotides, the CDR3 is TGTGCCAGCAGCCTCCCTCGAGGATCCGGGGAGCTGTTTTTT. Its translation is CASSLPRGSGELFF.

The sample holds one count of this clone. The chain links TRBV7-6 to TRBJ2-2; perhaps D is TRBD1 or TRBD2 (5 bases each). CDR3 length: 15 residues. Germline assignment: CDR1 SGHVS and CDR2 FNYEAQ. With 5 bases removed from V and 6 bases from J, the gap between germline ends came to 16 bases. This CDR3 reads CASSHFGTGSGELFF. The DNA for the CDR3 is TGTGCCAGCAGCCATTTCGGGACGGGCTCCGGGGAGCTGTTTTTT.

The chain joins TRBV5-6 to TRBJ2-2; D could derive from TRBD1 or TRBD2 (5 bases each). There are 11 residues in the CDR3. The germline V gene has CDR1 SGHDT and CDR2 YYEEEE. V gave up 4 bases and J gave up 9 bases, with 7 bases separating them. The CDR3 reads CASSRGWELFF. CDR3 nucleotides: TGTGCCAGCAGCCGGGGCTGGGAGCTGTTTTTT.

Turning to this clone: Its ends do not fully match the called genes, so a read error is possible. This sequence joins TRBV30 and TRBJ1-2, with 10 bases lining up with TRBD1. The CDR3 runs to 12 residues. Per the germline V gene, CDR1 is GTSNPN and CDR2 is SVGIG (reference sequence). The DNA of the CDR3 is TGTGCCTGGTCATCCGGGACAGGGGCATTCTCCTTC. Amino acids: CAWSSGTGAFSF.

The gene calls are TRBV5-1 and TRBJ2-2, with D possibly TRBD1 on 6 matching bases. The CDR3 consists of 14 residues. V was pared by 4 bases and J by 4 bases, with 11 bases between. Germline CDR1 reads SGHRS; CDR2 reads YFSETQ. Here the CDR3 reads CASSLRGSTGELFF. CDR3 bases: TGCGCCAGCAGCCTAAGGGGGAGCACCGGGGAGCTGTTTTTT.

The rearrangement uses TRBV7-9 and TRBJ2-1; 8 bases are shared with TRBD2. Germline V gene data show CDR1 as SEHNR and CDR2 as FQNEAQ (reference sequence). This CDR3 has 17 residues. The junction had 9 bases not matched to a gene; V was cut back by 4 bases and J by 1 base. CDR3 region: CASSSERELGSYNEQFF. The DNA for the CDR3 is TGTGCCAGCAGCTCCGAGCGGGAGCTGGGGTCCTACAATGAGCAGTTCTTC.

As to this clone: Other DNA sequences within the sample encode an identical CDR3. This chain links TRBV4-1 with TRBJ1-1, with D tentatively TRBD1 (6 bases). Germline V gene lookup returns CDR1 MGHRA and CDR2 YSYEKL. The CDR3 has 15 residues. Trimming took off 0 bases at V and 1 base at J, with 9 bases between the two ends. This CDR3 reads CASSQDRGENTEAFF. The CDR3 region has the DNA TGCGCCAGCAGCCAAGATAGGGGGGAGAACACTGAAGCTTTCTTT.

Comment on this clone: Other DNA sequences of this sample code for an identical CDR3. The chain employs TRBV27 and TRBJ2-7; no clear D. The CDR3 totals 14 residues. Germline CDR1 MNHEY, CDR2 SMNVEV (reference sequence). V was shortened by 0 bases and J by 1 base, with 7 bases between the two germline ends. The CDR3 sequence is CASSLSVSSYEQYF. In DNA, the CDR3 is TGTGCCAGCAGTTTATCTGTTTCGTCCTACGAGCAGTACTTC.

CDR3 DNA sequence: TGCGCCAGCAGCCAAGCTCATGCAAGAAACACTGAAGCTTTCTTT. It specifies CASSQAHARNTEAFF. V usage is TRBV4-1 and J usage is TRBJ1-1; D is unresolved. The V gene lost 1 base and the J gene lost 2 bases, with 11 bases spanning the gap. Germline V gene sequence: CDR1 MGHRA, CDR2 YSYEKL. This CDR3 comprises 15 residues.

The chain carries TRBV2 and TRBJ1-4, with no clear D. V lost 0 bases and J lost 6, with 14 bases in between. CDR3 length equals 16 residues. Looked up from germline, CDR1 is SNHLY and CDR2 is FYNNEI. The CDR3 here is CASSEALLTGYEKLFF. For the CDR3, the DNA is TGTGCCAGCAGTGAAGCTCTACTGACCGGATATGAAAAACTGTTTTTT.

The J gene is TRBJ2-7, the V gene TRBV5-8; D is possibly TRBD2 (5 bases). The CDR3 has 13 residues. V was pared by 1 base and J by 3 bases, with 8 bases between. Germline lookup yields CDR1 SGHTS and CDR2 YDEGEE. The CDR3 is CASSLRGFYEQYF. The DNA for the CDR3 is TGTGCCAGCAGCTTGCGGGGTTTCTACGAGCAGTACTTC. Full variable domain (outside the CDR3, taken from reference TRBV5-8 and TRBJ2-7): EAGVTQSPTHLIKTRGQQATLRCSPISGHTSVYWYQQALGLGLQFLLWYDEGEERNRGNFPPRFSGRQFPNYSSELNVNALELEDSALYLCASSLRGFYEQYFGPGTRLTVT.

The chain employs TRBV11-2 and TRBJ2-1; D could derive from TRBD1 or TRBD2 (6 bases each). This CDR3 is 14 amino acids long. Between the trimmed V and J ends, which lost 5 bases and 8 bases, there was a span of 16 bases. Germline V gene data show CDR1 as SGHAT and CDR2 as FQNNGV. CDR3 nucleotide sequence: TGTGCCAGCAGCCTGTATGGGGGGCTTTATGAGCAGTTCTTC. Translated, it gives CASSLYGGLYEQFF.

V gene TRBV15 combines with J gene TRBJ1-5, with TRBD1 identical over 9 bases. V lost 0 bases and J lost 10; bases outside the gene matches: 7. The CDR3 sequence is 15 residues long. Germline assignment: CDR1 LNHNV and CDR2 YYDKDF (reference sequence). The CDR3 bases are TGTGCCACCAGCAGAGATCGCACAGGGGGCCACCCCCAGCATTTT. This gives the protein CATSRDRTGGHPQHF.

The chain couples TRBV4-1 to TRBJ2-6; 13 bases are a match to TRBD2. This CDR3 region has 20 residues. J lost 1 base, V lost 2 bases, and 8 bases had no gene match. Germline loops: CDR1 MGHRA, CDR2 YSYEKL. The CDR3 DNA sequence: TGCGCCAGCAGCCAACTAGACGGACTAGCGGGAGTATCTGGGGCCAACGTCCTGACTTTC. Translation: CASSQLDGLAGVSGANVLTF.

The CDR3 nucleotides read TGTGCCAGCAGTACCCCGTCCCCCTGGGTGGACTATGGCTACACCTTC. This encodes CASSTPSPWVDYGYTF. The chain carries TRBV28 and TRBJ1-2; D not certain. Germline V lookup: CDR1 MDHEN, CDR2 SYDVKM. Deletions cut 5 bases from V and 3 bases from J, with 19 bases between. The CDR3 covers 16 residues.

This rearrangement joins TRBV6-1 to TRBJ2-1; D is possibly TRBD2 (6 bases). The germline V and J ends were trimmed by 7 bases and 7 bases, with 17 bases remaining between them. Per germline, CDR1 MNHNS and CDR2 SASEGT. The CDR3 has 14 residues. CDR3 DNA: TGTGCCAGCACCCCCAGCGGGCTGGCTAATGAGCAGTTCTTC. This gives the protein CASTPSGLANEQFF.

The rearrangement joins TRBV19 to TRBJ2-2; D not certain. The CDR3 has 15 residues. Germline values: CDR1 LNHDA, CDR2 SQIVND (reference sequence). The V end lost 1 base, the J end lost 2 bases, and 8 bases lay between the germline ends. CDR3 region: CASSIVRGNTGELFF. CDR3 in DNA: TGTGCCAGTAGTATAGTTCGCGGAAACACCGGGGAGCTGTTTTTT.

V gene TRBV29-1 combines with J gene TRBJ2-7; TRBD1 or TRBD2 may be the D gene (5 bases each). CDR3 length: 11 residues. CDR1 SQVTM and CDR2 ANQGSEA come from the germline V gene. V was cut by 7 bases and J by 6 bases, with 13 bases left in between. The CDR3 region has the DNA TGCAGCGGGGGACCTAGGGTCGAGCAGTACTTC. Protein product: CSGGPRVEQYF.

This clone was detected only once. The rearrangement uses TRBV10-3 and TRBJ2-7, with 14 bases lining up with TRBD2. Germline V gene data show CDR1 as ENHRY and CDR2 as SYGVKD. The trim removed 10 bases at V and 5 bases at J, leaving 19 bases unmatched. The CDR3 has 18 residues. In nucleotides, the CDR3 is TGTGCCACCAAAAAAACCGGGACTAGCGGGAGACTTTTCCACGAGCAGTACTTC. Translated, it gives CATKKTGTSGRLFHEQYF.

This chain uses TRBV19 with TRBJ2-1, with no clear D. The CDR3 is made up of 11 amino acids. Deletions cut 4 bases from V and 9 bases from J, with 7 bases between. Germline V gene lookup returns CDR1 LNHDA and CDR2 SQIVND (reference sequence). CDR3 protein: CASSTSSEQFF. The CDR3 bases are TGTGCCAGTAGTACTAGTAGTGAGCAGTTCTTC.

This chain connects TRBV29-1 to TRBJ2-1; D remains ambiguous. This CDR3 has 12 residues. Germline values: CDR1 SQVTM, CDR2 ANQGSEA. V was clipped by 2 bases and J by 4 bases, with 6 bases between them. The CDR3 here is CSVEIVYNEQFF. CDR3 nucleotide sequence: TGCAGCGTTGAAATAGTATACAATGAGCAGTTCTTC.

This chain joins TRBV19 and TRBJ1-1, with D perhaps matching TRBD1 (5 bases). Trimming cost V 1 base and J 4 bases, with 19 bases left between them. Germline V gene lookup returns CDR1 LNHDA and CDR2 SQIVND (reference sequence). The CDR3 is 17 residues long. This chain's CDR3 is CASSIVQGRVGVTEAFF. The CDR3 bases are TGTGCCAGTAGTATAGTCCAGGGCCGGGTGGGAGTCACTGAAGCTTTCTTT.

This clone was counted a few times. Other DNA variants within this sample encode the same CDR3. The CDR3 nucleotides read TGTGCCAGCAGCGTAGGGGCAGGGAATCAGCCCCAGCATTTT. Translating it yields CASSVGAGNQPQHF. This chain joins TRBV9 and TRBJ1-5; D may be TRBD1 (5 bases). The CDR3 has 14 residues. Per germline, CDR1 SGDLS and CDR2 YYNGEE. V lost 0 bases, J lost 4 bases, and 8 bases lay in between.

This clone was observed a single time. J is TRBJ1-1 and V is TRBV27; a weak D match, TRBD1 (6 bases). Germline V lookup: CDR1 MNHEY, CDR2 SMNVEV (reference sequence). Trimming stripped 1 base from V and 1 base from J, with 19 bases between. The CDR3 length is 18 residues. As DNA, the CDR3 is TGTGCCAGCAGTTTATGGGGGGGGCTTTATGGGTCGAACACTGAAGCTTTCTTT. Amino acids: CASSLWGGLYGSNTEAFF.

This chain links TRBV28 with TRBJ2-5, with TRBD2 as a possible D gene (6 bases). The end of the DNA is better explained by TRBJ2-7, so the J call may be wrong. This CDR3 is 14 amino acids long. Germline loops: CDR1 MDHEN, CDR2 SYDVKM. CDR3 protein: CASSLSSGSYEQYF. The CDR3 DNA reads as TGTGCCAGCAGTTTATCAAGCGGGTCCTACGAGCAGTACTTC.

This sequence joins TRBV19 and TRBJ1-2, with D perhaps matching TRBD1 (6 bases). Deletions cut 8 bases from V and 5 bases from J, with 18 bases between. Looked up from germline, CDR1 is LNHDA and CDR2 is SQIVND (reference sequence). CDR3 length equals 14 residues. CDR3 sequence (DNA): TGTGCCAGTTCCATGATCAGACAGGAATATGGCTACACCTTC. It encodes CASSMIRQEYGYTF.

The chain combines TRBV19 with TRBJ1-5; D is ambiguous. CDR1 is LNHDA and CDR2 is SQIVND in the germline V gene (reference sequence). This CDR3 is 16 amino acids long. V shed 1 base and J shed 0 bases, with 10 bases lying between them. CDR3 loop: CASSIVADASNQPQHF. The CDR3 DNA reads as TGTGCCAGTAGTATAGTGGCAGACGCTAGCAATCAGCCCCAGCATTTT.